The sequence of this TCR beta chain was determined in a study of blood T cell repertoires in COVID-19. This clone was seen just once. Per the original methods: By means of reference gene primer amplification, nucleated cell counts were estimated. The repertoire was sequenced with immunoSEQ multiplex PCR; TCRdb's copy has only in-frame clones and lacks some. V and J calls plus clone size are reproduced from that table; the DNA served to infer D and trimming. The repertoire holds over 55,000 clones, with 80% to 90% as singletons. The junction had 4 bases not matched to a gene; V was cut back by 5 bases and J by 0 bases. The CDR3 totals 15 residues. The germline V gene has CDR1 MNHEY and CDR2 SVGAGI. Participants reported their clinical history, and cohort assignment relied on those reports.

V gene TRBV6-5 combines with J gene TRBJ1-5, with 7 bases that match TRBD1. Sequenced: PBMCs or T cells enriched from blood (not recorded which). The source is a woman aged 40 to 50 with acute COVID-19. DNA for the CDR3: TGTGCCAGCAGTCCCGGACAGGTTAGCAATCAGCCCCAGCATTTT. Translating it yields CASSPGQVSNQPQHF.